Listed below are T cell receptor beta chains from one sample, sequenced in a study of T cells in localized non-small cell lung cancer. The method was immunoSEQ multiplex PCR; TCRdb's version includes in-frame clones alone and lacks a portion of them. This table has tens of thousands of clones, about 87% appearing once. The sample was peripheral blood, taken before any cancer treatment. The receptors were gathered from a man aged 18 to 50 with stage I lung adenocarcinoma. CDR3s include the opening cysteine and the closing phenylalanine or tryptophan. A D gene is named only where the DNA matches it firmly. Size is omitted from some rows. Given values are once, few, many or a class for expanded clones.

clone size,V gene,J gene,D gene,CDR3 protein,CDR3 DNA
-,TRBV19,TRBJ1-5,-,CASSIEDTLRNQPQHF,TGTGCCAGTAGTATAGAGGATACTTTACGCAATCAGCCCCAGCATTTT
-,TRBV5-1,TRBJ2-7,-,CASSLSAGISYEQYF,TGCGCCAGCAGCTTATCGGCGGGGATCTCCTACGAGCAGTACTTC
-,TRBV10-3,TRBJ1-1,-,CAISESLQGLAFF,TGTGCCATCAGTGAGTCGTTACAGGGTTTAGCTTTCTTT
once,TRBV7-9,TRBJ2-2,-,CASSLDLGGTGELFF,TGTGCCAGCAGCTTAGATCTCGGCGGCACCGGGGAGCTGTTTTTT
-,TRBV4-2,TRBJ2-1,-,CASSPPRGSNEQFF,TGTGCCAGCAGCCCTCCCCGGGGGTCAAATGAGCAGTTCTTC
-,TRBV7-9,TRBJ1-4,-,CASSLRRNAGEEKLFF,TGTGCCAGCAGCTTAAGAAGAAACGCTGGGGAGGAAAAACTGTTTTTT
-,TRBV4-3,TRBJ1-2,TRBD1,CASSQDVTGTHMAYGYTF,TGCGCCAGCAGCCAAGATGTGACAGGGACCCATATGGCCTATGGCTACACCTTC
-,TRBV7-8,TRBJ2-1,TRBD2,CASSLARRLAGAYNEQFF,TGTGCCAGCAGCTTAGCGAGGAGACTAGCGGGGGCCTACAATGAGCAGTTCTTC
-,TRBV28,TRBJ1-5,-,CASTVGGDLQPQHF,TGTGCCAGCACGGTCGGCGGAGACCTTCAGCCCCAGCATTTT
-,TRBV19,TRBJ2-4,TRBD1,CASSGTGGLIQYF,TGTGCCAGTAGCGGGACAGGGGGACTCATTCAGTACTTC
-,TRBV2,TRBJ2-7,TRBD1,CASNLKGTGVEQYF,TGTGCCAGCAACTTAAAAGGGACAGGGGTTGAGCAGTACTTC
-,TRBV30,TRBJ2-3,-,CAWSAPRALRTDTQYF,TGTGCCTGGAGTGCCCCTAGGGCACTCCGCACAGATACGCAGTATTTT
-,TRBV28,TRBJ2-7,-,CAVHGEYPYEQYF,TGTGCCGTCCACGGGGAGTACCCCTACGAGCAGTACTTC
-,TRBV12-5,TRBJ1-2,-,CASGSGPQRYYGYTF,TGTGCTAGTGGTTCGGGACCCCAACGGTACTATGGCTACACCTTC
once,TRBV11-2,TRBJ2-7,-,CASSRLTGSSYEQYF,TGTGCCAGCAGCCGATTAACAGGGAGTAGCTACGAGCAGTACTTC
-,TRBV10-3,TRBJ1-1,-,CAISLDSDTEAFF,TGTGCCATCAGCTTGGACAGCGACACTGAAGCTTTCTTT
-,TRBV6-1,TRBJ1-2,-,CASSETVFNYGYTF,TGTGCCAGCAGTGAGACAGTTTTTAACTATGGCTACACCTTC
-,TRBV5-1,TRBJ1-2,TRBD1,CASSLSRDREVGYTF,TGCGCCAGCAGCTTGTCCCGGGACAGGGAGGTTGGCTACACCTTC
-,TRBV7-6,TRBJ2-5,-,CASSRKNPTSQGRETQYF,TGTGCCAGCAGCCGAAAGAACCCGACGTCACAGGGTAGAGAGACCCAGTACTTC
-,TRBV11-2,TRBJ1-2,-,CASRSIRGGRGYTF,TGTGCCAGCAGGTCCATTCGCGGGGGACGGGGCTACACCTTC
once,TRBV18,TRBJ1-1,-,CASSRQVGDTEAFF,TGTGCCAGCTCACGACAGGTGGGGGACACTGAAGCTTTCTTT
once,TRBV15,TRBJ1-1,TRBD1,CATSKGQGNTEAFF,TGTGCCACCAGCAAGGGACAGGGGAACACTGAAGCTTTCTTT
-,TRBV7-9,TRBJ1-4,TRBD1,CASSFSSGTGDEKLFF,TGTGCCAGCAGCTTTTCCAGCGGGACAGGGGATGAAAAACTGTTTTTT
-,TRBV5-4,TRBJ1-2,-,CASSLGASGDYGYTF,TGTGCCAGCAGCCTAGGGGCTTCTGGGGACTATGGCTACACCTTC
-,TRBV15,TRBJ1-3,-,CATSPPSNTIYF,TGTGCCACCAGCCCCCCCAGCAACACCATATATTTT
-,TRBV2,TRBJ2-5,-,CASSDGGPNPLGETQYF,TGTGCCAGCAGTGACGGGGGACCAAATCCCCTCGGAGAGACCCAGTACTTC
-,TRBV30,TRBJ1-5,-,CAWSVLGPGGQPQHF,TGTGCCTGGAGTGTACTTGGCCCCGGGGGTCAGCCCCAGCATTTT
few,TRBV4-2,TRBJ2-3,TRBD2,CASSHAFTSGGGTDTQYF,TGTGCCAGCAGCCACGCGTTCACTAGCGGGGGAGGCACAGATACGCAGTATTTT
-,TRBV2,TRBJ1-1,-,CASSILIPNTEAFF,TGTGCCAGCAGCATATTAATTCCGAACACTGAAGCTTTCTTT
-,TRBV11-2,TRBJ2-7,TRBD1,CASSPISRDRGSAYEQYF,TGTGCCAGCAGCCCAATATCCCGGGACAGGGGCTCTGCCTACGAGCAGTACTTC
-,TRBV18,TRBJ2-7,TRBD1,CASSPPGGDEQYF,TGTGCCAGCTCACCTCCAGGGGGTGACGAGCAGTACTTC
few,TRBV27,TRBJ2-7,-,CASSFRREQYF,TGTGCCAGCAGTTTCCGTCGCGAGCAGTACTTC
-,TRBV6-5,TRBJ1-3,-,CASSYGGLGNTIYF,TGTGCCAGCAGTTACGGGGGGCTCGGAAACACCATATATTTT
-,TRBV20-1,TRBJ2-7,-,CSARRDEQYF,TGCAGTGCGAGGCGGGACGAGCAGTACTTC
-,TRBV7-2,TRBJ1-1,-,CASSTDSRTNTEAFF,TGTGCCAGCAGCACGGACAGCAGGACGAACACTGAAGCTTTCTTT
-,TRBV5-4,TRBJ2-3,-,CASSLFLDTQYF,TGTGCCAGCAGCTTATTCTTAGATACGCAGTATTTT
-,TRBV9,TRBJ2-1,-,CASSVRSGSNEQFF,TGTGCCAGCAGCGTAAGATCAGGGTCGAATGAGCAGTTCTTC
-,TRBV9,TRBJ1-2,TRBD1,CASSSGQGVYGYTF,TGTGCCAGCAGCTCCGGACAGGGGGTTTATGGCTACACCTTC
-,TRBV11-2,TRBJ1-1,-,CASSLAGQANSEAFF,TGTGCCAGCAGCTTAGCGGGGCAGGCAAATTCTGAAGCTTTCTTT
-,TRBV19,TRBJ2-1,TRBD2,CASRVGGGGFYEQFF,TGTGCCAGTAGAGTCGGGGGGGGCGGGTTCTATGAGCAGTTCTTC
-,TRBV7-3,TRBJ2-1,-,CASSLEGLSYNEQFF,TGTGCCAGCAGCTTAGAGGGACTTTCCTACAATGAGCAGTTCTTC
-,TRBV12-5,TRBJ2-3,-,CASGPGDRATDTQYF,TGTGCTAGTGGTCCTGGGGACCGAGCCACAGATACGCAGTATTTT